The rows below give T cell receptor beta chains drawn from one sample of a study of shared T cell receptors in the human thymus. Measured with immunoSEQ multiplex PCR; TCRdb has only the in-frame clones, and not every one. Among some 640,000 clones listed, roughly 86% were seen once. The same data also contributed to another study, on human thymus T cells.

The sequenced sample was thymocytes. The receptors come from a boy younger than two with a congenital heart defect. The CDR3 runs from the conserved cysteine through the conserved F or W. D genes are given only for firm matches. Not all rows give a size; the values are once, few, many and, for expanded clones, a class.

clone_size	v_call	j_call	d_call	cdr3_length	cdr3_aa	cdr3_nt
-	TRBV29-1	TRBJ2-7	-	12	CSVWTDSYEQYF	TGCAGCGTGTGGACAGACTCCTACGAGCAGTACTTC
once	TRBV6-5	TRBJ1-1	TRBD1	16	CASSWPRTGADTEAFF	TGTGCCAGCAGTTGGCCACGTACAGGGGCGGACACTGAAGCTTTCTTT
-	TRBV28	TRBJ2-1	TRBD2	14	CASSLLRGTNEQFF	TGTGCCAGCAGTTTATTGCGGGGGACCAATGAGCAGTTCTTC
-	TRBV5-1	TRBJ2-7	TRBD2	16	CASSLAPSGGTYEQYF	TGCGCCAGCAGCTTGGCCCCTAGCGGGGGGACCTACGAGCAGTACTTC
-	TRBV4-3	TRBJ2-1	TRBD2	20	CASSQEALAGGQLPYNEQFF	TGCGCCAGCAGCCAAGAAGCGCTAGCGGGGGGACAACTTCCCTACAATGAGCAGTTCTTC
-	TRBV27	TRBJ1-1	-	14	CASSLGQPNTEAFF	TGTGCCAGCAGTTTAGGACAGCCGAACACTGAAGCTTTCTTT
few	TRBV5-6	TRBJ2-3	-	18	CASSWTIDREKSTDTQYF	TGTGCCAGCAGCTGGACGATTGACAGAGAAAAAAGCACAGATACGCAGTATTTT
-	TRBV11-2	TRBJ1-5	-	14	CASSLEQNNQPQHF	TGTGCCAGCAGCTTAGAACAGAACAATCAGCCCCAGCATTTT
once	TRBV2	TRBJ1-6	-	17	CASSEGGSRGGNSPLHF	TGTGCCAGCAGTGAAGGAGGATCCAGGGGTGGTAATTCACCCCTCCACTTT
once	TRBV6-8	TRBJ2-7	-	15	CASSSLLAGLYEQYF	TGTGCCAGCAGTTCTCTTTTGGCGGGACTCTACGAGCAGTACTTC
-	TRBV5-3	TRBJ2-7	TRBD2	15	CARSPGLAGVYEQYF	TGTGCCAGAAGCCCAGGACTAGCGGGAGTTTACGAGCAGTACTTC
-	TRBV15	TRBJ2-1	-	16	CATSIPMTSPANEQFF	TGTGCCACCAGCATCCCGATGACTAGTCCCGCTAATGAGCAGTTCTTC
-	TRBV9	TRBJ1-2	TRBD1	15	CASSGYRGRYYGYTF	TGTGCCAGCAGCGGATACAGGGGGAGGTACTATGGCTACACCTTC
-	TRBV10-2	TRBJ1-5	TRBD1	14	CASSATGVHQPQHF	TGCGCCAGCAGCGCCACAGGGGTCCATCAGCCCCAGCATTTT
-	TRBV6-4	TRBJ2-1	-	17	CASSDHTTGDRHNEQFF	TGTGCCAGCAGTGACCATACCACAGGAGATCGACACAATGAGCAGTTCTTC